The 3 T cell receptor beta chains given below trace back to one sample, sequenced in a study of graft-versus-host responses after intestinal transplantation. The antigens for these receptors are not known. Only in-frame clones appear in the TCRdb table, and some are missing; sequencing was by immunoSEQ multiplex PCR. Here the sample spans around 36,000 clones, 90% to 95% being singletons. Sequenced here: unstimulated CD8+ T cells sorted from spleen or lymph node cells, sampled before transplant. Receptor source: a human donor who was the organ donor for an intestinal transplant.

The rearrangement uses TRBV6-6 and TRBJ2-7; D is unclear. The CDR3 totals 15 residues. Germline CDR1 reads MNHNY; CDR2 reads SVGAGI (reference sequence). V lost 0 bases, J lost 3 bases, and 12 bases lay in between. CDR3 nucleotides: TGTGCCAGCAGTTACTCGGGTGTAGTAGTCTACGAGCAGTACTTC. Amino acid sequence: CASSYSGVVVYEQYF.

The DNA of the CDR3 is TGTGCCAGCAGCCCAAATCCAGGGGGACGCACTGAAGCTTTCTTT. Its translation: CASSPNPGGRTEAFF. The rearrangement joins TRBV6-1 to TRBJ1-1, with 7 bases that match TRBD1. Germline CDR1 and CDR2: MNHNS and SASEGT. This CDR3 is 15 amino acids long. V was pared by 6 bases and J by 4 bases, with 11 bases of the junction left unmatched.

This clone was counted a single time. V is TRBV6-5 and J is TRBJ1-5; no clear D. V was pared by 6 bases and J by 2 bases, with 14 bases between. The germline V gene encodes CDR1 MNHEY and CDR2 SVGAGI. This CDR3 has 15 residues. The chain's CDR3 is CASSPQVSGNQPQHF. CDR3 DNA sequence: TGTGCCAGCAGCCCCCAGGTTAGCGGCAATCAGCCCCAGCATTTT.